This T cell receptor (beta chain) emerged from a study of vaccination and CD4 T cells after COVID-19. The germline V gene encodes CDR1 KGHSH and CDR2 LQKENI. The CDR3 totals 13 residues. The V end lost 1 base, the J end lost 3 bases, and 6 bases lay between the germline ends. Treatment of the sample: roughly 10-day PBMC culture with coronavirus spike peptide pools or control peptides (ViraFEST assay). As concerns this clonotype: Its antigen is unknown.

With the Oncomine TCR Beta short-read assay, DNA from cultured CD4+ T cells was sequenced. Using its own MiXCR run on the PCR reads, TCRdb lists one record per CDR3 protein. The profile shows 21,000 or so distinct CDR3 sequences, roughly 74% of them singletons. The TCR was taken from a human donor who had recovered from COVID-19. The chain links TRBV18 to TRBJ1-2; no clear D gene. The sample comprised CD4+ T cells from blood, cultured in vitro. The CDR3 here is CASSPQDYYGYTF. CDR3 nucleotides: TGTGCCAGCTCACCACAGGATTACTATGGCTACACCTTC.